This T cell receptor (beta chain) was captured in a study of blood T cell repertoires in COVID-19. Study in general: Some COVID-19 samples were acute and others convalescent; all came from the United States, Italy and Spain. Sources were T cells, B-cell-depleted T cells, or PBMCs; the material itself was cDNA or gDNA.

Enrollment of patients from Seattle took place during active infection, with longitudinal follow-up. The protocol was immunoSEQ multiplex PCR, while the TCRdb copy is restricted to in-frame clones and leaves out a portion. The sample holds some 520,000 clones, roughly nine tenths seen once. This CDR3 has 12 residues. Germline-derived CDR1 and CDR2 are SQVTM and ANQGSEA. V lost 1 base and J lost 8, with 11 bases in between. The clonotype comes from a man aged 18 to 35 with COVID-19, enrolled during active disease. Input material: peripheral blood. The chain is built from TRBV29-1 and TRBJ1-2, with D possibly being TRBD1 (5 bases). Here the CDR3 DNA reads TGCAGCGTTGAAGCCCAGGGTGGAGGCTACACCTTC. Translating gives CSVEAQGGGYTF. The full variable domain, with the rest looked up from reference TRBV29-1 and TRBJ1-2, is SAVISQKPSRDICQRGTSLTIQCQVDSQVTMMFWYRQQPGQSLTLIATANQGSEATYESGFVIDKFPISRPNLTFSTLTVSNMSPEDSSIYLCSVEAQGGGYTFGSGTRLTVV.